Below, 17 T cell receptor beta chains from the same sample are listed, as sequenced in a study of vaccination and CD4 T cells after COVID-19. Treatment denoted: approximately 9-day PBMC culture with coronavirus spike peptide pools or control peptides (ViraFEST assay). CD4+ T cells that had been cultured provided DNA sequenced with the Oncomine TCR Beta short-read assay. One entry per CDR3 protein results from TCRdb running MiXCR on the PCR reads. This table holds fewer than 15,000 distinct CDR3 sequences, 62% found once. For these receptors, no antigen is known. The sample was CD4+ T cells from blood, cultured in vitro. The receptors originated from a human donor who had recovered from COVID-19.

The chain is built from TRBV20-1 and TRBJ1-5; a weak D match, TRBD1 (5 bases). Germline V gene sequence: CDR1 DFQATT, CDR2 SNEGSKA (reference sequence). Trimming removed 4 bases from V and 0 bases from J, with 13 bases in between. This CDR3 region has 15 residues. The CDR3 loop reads CSATLRDLSNQPQHF. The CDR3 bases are TGCAGTGCTACCCTGCGGGACCTTAGCAATCAGCCCCAGCATTTT.

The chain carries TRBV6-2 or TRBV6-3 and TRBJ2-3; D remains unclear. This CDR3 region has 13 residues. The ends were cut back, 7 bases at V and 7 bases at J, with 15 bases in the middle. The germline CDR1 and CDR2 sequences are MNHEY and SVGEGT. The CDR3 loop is CASKTRSSNTQYF. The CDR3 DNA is TGTGCCAGCAAAACTCGGAGCTCTAATACGCAGTATTTT.

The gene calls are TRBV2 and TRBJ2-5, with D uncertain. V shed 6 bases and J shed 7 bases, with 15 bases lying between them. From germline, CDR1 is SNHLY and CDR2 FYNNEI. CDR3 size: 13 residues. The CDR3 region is CASRITEVGTQYF. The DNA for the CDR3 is TGTGCCAGCAGGATAACAGAGGTTGGGACCCAGTACTTC. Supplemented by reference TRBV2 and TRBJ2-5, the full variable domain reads EPEVTQTPSHQVTQMGQEVILRCVPISNHLYFYWYRQILGQKVEFLVSFYNNEISEKSEIFDDQFSVERPDGSNFTLKIRSTKLEDSAMYFCASRITEVGTQYFGPGTRLLVL.

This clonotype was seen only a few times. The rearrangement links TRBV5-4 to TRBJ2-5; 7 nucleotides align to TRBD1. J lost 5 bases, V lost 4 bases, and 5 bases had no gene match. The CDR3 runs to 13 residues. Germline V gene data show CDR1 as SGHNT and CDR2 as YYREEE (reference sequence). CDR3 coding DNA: TGTGCCAGCAGCCAACAGGGGCTGGAGACCCAGTACTTC. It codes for CASSQQGLETQYF.

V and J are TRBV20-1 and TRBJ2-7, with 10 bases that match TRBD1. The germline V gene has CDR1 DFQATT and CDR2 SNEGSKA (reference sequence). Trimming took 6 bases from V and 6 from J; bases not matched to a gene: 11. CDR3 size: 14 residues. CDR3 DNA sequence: TGCAGTGCAAGCGGCGGGACAGGGGTAGGCGAGCAGTACTTC. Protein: CSASGGTGVGEQYF.

The CDR3, as DNA: TGTGCCAGCAGCGTGGGGGATTCTAATTCACCCCTCCACTTT. Translating it yields CASSVGDSNSPLHF. The chain links TRBV5-4 to TRBJ1-6, with D perhaps TRBD1 (5 bases). Germline values: CDR1 SGHNT, CDR2 YYREEE (reference sequence). Trimming removed 4 bases from V and 6 bases from J, with 11 bases in between. The CDR3 extends over 14 amino acids.

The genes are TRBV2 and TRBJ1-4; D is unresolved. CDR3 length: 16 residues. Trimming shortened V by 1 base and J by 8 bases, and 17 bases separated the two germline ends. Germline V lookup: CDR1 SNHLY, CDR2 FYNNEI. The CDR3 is CASSEEEPNPGEKLFF. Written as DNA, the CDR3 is TGTGCCAGCAGTGAAGAGGAGCCCAACCCTGGGGAAAAACTGTTTTTT.

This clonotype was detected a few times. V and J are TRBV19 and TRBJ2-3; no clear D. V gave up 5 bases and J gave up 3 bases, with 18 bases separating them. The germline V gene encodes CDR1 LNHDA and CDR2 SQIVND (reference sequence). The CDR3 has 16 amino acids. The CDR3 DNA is TGTGCCAGTAGTGGCGACTCTACCCCATCTACAGATACGCAGTATTTT. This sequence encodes CASSGDSTPSTDTQYF.

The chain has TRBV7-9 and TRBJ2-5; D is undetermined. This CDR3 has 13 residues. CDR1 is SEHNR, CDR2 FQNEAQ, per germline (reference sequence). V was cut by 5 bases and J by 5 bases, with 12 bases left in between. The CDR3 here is CASSRGPVETQYF. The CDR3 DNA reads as TGTGCCAGCAGCCGCGGACCGGTGGAGACCCAGTACTTC.

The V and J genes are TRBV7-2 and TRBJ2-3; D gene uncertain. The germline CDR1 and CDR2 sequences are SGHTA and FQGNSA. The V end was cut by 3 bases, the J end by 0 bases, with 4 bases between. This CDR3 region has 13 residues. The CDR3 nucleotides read TGTGCCAGCAGCTTGTCGAGCACAGATACGCAGTATTTT. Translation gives CASSLSSTDTQYF.

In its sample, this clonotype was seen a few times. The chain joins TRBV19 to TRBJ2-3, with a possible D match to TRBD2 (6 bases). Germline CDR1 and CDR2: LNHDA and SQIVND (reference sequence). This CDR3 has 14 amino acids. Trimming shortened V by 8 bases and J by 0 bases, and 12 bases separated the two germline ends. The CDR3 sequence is CASQPGVSTDTQYF. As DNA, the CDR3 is TGTGCCAGTCAACCGGGAGTGAGCACAGATACGCAGTATTTT.

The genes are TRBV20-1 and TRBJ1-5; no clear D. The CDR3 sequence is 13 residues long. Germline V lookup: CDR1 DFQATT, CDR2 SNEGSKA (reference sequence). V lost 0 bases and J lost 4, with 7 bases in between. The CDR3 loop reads CSAREPGNQPQHF. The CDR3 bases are TGCAGTGCTAGAGAGCCAGGTAATCAGCCCCAGCATTTT.

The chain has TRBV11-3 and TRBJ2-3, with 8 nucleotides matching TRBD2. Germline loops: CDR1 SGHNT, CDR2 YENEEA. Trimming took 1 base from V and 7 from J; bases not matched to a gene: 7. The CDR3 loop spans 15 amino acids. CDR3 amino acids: CASSLASGSSYTQYF. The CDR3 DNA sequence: TGTGCCAGCAGCTTAGCTAGCGGGTCCTCGTATACGCAGTATTTT.

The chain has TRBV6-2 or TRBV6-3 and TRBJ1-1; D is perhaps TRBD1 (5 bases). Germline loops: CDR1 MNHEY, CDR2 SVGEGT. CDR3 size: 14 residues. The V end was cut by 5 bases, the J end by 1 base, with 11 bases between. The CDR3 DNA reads TGTGCCAGCAGTACACCGAGGGGGAACACTGAAGCTTTCTTT. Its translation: CASSTPRGNTEAFF.

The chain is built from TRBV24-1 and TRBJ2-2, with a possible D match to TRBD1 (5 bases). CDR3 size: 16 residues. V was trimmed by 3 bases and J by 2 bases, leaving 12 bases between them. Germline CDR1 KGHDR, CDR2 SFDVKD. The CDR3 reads CATSDPGQGNTGELFF. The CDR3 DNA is TGTGCCACCAGTGATCCCGGCCAGGGTAACACCGGGGAGCTGTTTTTT.

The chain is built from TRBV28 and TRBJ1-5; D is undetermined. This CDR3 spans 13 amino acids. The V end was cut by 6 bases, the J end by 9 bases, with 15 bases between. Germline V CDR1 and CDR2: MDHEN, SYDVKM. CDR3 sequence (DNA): TGTGCCAGCAGATTCACTTCGACACCGCCCCAGCATTTT. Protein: CASRFTSTPPQHF.

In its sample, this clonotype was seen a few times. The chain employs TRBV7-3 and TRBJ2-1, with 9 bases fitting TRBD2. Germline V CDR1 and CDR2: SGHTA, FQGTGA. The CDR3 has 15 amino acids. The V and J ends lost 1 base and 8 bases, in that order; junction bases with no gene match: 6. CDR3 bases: TGTGCCAGCAGCTTAATGGGACTAGCCTCCGATGAGCAGTTCTTC. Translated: CASSLMGLASDEQFF.